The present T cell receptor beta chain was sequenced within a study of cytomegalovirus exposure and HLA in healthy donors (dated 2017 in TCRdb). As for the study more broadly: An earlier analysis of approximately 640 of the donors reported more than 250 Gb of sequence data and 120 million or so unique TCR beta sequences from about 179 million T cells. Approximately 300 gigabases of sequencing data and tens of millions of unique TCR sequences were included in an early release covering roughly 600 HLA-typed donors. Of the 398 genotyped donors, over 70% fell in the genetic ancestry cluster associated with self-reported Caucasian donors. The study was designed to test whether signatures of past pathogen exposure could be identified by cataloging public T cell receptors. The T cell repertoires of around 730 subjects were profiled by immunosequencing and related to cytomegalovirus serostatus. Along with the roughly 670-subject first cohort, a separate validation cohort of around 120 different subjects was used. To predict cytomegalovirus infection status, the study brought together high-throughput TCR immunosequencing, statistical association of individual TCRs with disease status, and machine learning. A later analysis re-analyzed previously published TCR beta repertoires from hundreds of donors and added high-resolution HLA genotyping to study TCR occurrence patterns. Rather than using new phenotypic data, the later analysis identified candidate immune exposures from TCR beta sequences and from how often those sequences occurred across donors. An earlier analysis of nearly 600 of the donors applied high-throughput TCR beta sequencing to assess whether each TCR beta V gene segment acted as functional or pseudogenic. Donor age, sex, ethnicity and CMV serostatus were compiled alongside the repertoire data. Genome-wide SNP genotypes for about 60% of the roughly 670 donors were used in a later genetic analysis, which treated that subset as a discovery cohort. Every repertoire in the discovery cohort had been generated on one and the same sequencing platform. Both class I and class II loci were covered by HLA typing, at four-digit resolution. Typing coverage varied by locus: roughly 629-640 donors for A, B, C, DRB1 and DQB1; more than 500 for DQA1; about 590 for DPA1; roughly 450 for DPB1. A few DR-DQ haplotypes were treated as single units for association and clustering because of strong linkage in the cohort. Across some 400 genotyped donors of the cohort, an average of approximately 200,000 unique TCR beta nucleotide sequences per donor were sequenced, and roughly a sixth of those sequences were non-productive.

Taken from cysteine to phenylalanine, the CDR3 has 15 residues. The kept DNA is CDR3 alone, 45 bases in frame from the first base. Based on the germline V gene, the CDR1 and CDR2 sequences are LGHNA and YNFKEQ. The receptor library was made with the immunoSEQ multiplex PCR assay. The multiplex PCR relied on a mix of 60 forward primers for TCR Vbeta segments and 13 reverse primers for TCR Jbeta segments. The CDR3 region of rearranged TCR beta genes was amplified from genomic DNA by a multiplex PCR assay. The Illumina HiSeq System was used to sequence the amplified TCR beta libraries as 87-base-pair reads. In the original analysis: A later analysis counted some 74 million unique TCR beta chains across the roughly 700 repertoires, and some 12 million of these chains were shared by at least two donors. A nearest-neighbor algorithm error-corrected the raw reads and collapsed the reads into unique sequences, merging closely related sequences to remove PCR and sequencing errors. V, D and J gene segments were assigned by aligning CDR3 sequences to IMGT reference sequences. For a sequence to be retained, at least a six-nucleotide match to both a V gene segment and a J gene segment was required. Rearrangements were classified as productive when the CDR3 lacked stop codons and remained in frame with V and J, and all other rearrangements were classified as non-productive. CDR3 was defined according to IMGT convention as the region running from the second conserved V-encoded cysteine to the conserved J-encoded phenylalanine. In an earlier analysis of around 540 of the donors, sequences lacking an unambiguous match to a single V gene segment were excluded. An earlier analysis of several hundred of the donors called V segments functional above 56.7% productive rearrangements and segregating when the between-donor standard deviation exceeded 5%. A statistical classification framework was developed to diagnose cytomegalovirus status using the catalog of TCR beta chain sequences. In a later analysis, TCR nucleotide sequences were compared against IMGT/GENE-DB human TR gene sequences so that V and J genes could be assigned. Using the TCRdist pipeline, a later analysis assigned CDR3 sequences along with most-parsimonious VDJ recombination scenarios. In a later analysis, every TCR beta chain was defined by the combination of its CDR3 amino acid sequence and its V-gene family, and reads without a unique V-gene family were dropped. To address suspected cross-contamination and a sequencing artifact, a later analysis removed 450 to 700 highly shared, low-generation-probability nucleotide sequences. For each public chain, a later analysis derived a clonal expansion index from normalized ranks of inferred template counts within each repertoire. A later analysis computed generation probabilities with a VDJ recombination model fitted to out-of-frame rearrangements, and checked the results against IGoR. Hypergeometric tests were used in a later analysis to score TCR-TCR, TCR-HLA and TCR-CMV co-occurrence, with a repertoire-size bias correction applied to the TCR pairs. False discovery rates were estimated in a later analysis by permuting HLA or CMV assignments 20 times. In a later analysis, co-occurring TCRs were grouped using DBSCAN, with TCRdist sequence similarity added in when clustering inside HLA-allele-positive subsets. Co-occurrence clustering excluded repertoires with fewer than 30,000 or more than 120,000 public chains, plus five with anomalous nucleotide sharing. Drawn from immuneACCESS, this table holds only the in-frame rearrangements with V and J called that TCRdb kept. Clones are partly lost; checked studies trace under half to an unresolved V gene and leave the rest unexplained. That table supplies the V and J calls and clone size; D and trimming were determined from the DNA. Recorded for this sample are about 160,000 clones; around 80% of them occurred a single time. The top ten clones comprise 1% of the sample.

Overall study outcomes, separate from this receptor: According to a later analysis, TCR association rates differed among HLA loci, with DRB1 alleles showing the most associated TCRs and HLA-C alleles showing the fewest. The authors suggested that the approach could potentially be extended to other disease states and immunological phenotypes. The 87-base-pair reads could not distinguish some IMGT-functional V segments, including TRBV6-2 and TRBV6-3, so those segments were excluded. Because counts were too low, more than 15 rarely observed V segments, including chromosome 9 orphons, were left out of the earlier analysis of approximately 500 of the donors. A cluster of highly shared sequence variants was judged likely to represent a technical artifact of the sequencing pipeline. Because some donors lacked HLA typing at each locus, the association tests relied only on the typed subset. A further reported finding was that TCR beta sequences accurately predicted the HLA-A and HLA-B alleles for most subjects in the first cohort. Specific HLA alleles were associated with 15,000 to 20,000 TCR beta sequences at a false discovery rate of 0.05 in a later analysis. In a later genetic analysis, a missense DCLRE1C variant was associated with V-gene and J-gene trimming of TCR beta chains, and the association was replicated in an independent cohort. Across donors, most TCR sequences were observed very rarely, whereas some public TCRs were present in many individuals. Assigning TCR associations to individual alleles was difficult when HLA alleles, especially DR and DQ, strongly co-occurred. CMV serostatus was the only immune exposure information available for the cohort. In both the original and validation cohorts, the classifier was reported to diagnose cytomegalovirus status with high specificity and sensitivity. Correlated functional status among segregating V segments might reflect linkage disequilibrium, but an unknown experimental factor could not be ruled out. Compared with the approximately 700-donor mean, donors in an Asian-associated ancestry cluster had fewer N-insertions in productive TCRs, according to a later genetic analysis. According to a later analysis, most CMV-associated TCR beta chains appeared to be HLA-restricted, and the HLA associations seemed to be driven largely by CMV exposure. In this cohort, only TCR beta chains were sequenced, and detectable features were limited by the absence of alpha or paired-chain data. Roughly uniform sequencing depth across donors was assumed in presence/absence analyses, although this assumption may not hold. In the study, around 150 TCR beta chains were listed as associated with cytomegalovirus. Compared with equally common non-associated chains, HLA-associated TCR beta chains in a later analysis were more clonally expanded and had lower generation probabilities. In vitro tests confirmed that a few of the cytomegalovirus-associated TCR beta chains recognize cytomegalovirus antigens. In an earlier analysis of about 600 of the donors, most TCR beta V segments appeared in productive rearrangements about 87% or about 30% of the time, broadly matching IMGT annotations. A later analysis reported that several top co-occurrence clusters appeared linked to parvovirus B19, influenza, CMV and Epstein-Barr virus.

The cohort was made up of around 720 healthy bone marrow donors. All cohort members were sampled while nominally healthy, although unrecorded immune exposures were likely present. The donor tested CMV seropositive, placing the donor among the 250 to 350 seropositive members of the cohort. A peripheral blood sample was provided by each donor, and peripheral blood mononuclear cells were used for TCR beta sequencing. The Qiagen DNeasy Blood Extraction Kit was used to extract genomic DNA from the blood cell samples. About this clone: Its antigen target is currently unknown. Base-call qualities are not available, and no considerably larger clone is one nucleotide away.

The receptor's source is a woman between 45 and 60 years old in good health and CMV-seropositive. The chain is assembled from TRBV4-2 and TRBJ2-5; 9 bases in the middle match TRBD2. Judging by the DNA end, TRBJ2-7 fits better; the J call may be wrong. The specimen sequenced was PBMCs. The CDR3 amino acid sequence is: CASSQSSGTPYEQYF. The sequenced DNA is TGTGCCAGCAGCCAATCTAGCGGGACCCCCTACGAGCAGTACTTC.